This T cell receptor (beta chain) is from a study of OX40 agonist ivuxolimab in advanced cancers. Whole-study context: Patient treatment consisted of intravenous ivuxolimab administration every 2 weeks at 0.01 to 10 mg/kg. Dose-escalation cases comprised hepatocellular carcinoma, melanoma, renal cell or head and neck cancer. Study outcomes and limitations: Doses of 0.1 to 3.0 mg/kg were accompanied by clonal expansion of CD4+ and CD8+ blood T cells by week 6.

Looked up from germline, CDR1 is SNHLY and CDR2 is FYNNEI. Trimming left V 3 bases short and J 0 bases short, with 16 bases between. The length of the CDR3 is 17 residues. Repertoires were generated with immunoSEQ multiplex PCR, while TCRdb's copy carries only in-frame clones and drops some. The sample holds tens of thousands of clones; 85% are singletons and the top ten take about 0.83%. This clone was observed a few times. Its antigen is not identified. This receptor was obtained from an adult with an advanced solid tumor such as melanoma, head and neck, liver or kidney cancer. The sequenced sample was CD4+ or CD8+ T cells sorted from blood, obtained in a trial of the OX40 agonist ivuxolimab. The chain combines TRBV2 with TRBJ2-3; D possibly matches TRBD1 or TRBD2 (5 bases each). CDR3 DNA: TGTGCCAGCAGTGATGGGACGAGACTTGCTAGCACAGATACGCAGTATTTT. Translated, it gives CASSDGTRLASTDTQYF.